This T cell receptor (beta chain) was sequenced during a study of blood T cell repertoires in COVID-19. Study at large: Some COVID-19 samples were acute and others convalescent; all came from the United States, Italy and Spain. PBMCs, B-cell-depleted T cells, or T cells provided the cDNA or gDNA that made up the material.

As originally analysed: Estimates of nucleated cell counts were drawn from the amplification of reference gene primers. TCRdb's copy holds only in-frame clones and misses some; the assay was immunoSEQ multiplex PCR. Clone size and the V and J calls come from that table; the DNA yielded D and trimming. The sample records some 68,000 clones, about nine tenths being singletons. CDR1 is MGHRA, CDR2 YSYEKL, per germline. V was pared by 4 bases and J by 5 bases, with 18 bases between. The CDR3 runs 16 residues. Seattle patients were enrolled while actively infected and followed longitudinally. The sample comprised peripheral blood. The rearrangement links TRBV4-1 to TRBJ1-5; D is uncertain. This receptor was identified in a man in his forties or fifties with COVID-19, enrolled during active disease. CDR3 nucleotides: TGCGCCAGCAGCCTGAGGAGGGAGGGAAGGGATCAGCCCCAGCATTTT. Translating gives CASSLRREGRDQPQHF.